Listed below are T cell receptor beta chains from one sample, sequenced in a study of shared clonotypes between healthy human individuals. Generated by immunoSEQ multiplex PCR, the TCRdb table keeps only in-frame clones and is missing some. The sample lists hundreds of thousands of clones; almost 97% were seen once. The sample comprised naive CD4+ T cells sorted from blood. The receptors shown here come from a woman aged 25-40 years in good health. CDR3s include the opening cysteine and the closing phenylalanine or tryptophan.

V gene: TRBV6-6; J gene: TRBJ1-2; CDR3 protein: CASSYSAQGTHGYTF
V gene: TRBV11-2; J gene: TRBJ2-7; CDR3 protein: CASSSVRYEQYF
V gene: TRBV10-3; J gene: .; CDR3 protein: CAIRRDPTYEQYF
V gene: TRBV7-9; J gene: TRBJ2-7; CDR3 protein: CASTLREREGHYEQYF
V gene: TRBV5-1; J gene: TRBJ2-2; CDR3 protein: CASSLQDSKNTGELFF
V gene: TRBV19; J gene: TRBJ1-2; CDR3 protein: CASRAGYGYTF
V gene: TRBV27; J gene: TRBJ2-1; CDR3 protein: CASSVGPNNEQFF
V gene: TRBV6-5; J gene: TRBJ2-2; CDR3 protein: CASSYSRDFTTGELFF
V gene: TRBV5-1; J gene: TRBJ2-2; CDR3 protein: CASSLDRGNTGELFF
V gene: TRBV19; J gene: TRBJ1-5; CDR3 protein: CASSIGPGQTDQPQHF
V gene: TRBV2; J gene: TRBJ2-7; CDR3 protein: CASSVTGSYEQYF
V gene: TRBV2; J gene: TRBJ1-1; CDR3 protein: CASTYGGLGAFF
V gene: TRBV7-2; J gene: TRBJ2-4; CDR3 protein: CASSRAAGLGKNIQYF
V gene: TRBV5-1; J gene: TRBJ1-2; CDR3 protein: CASSQDSLYYGYTF
V gene: TRBV27; J gene: TRBJ1-1; CDR3 protein: CASSLEGAEAFF
V gene: TRBV28; J gene: TRBJ2-7; CDR3 protein: CASTRGGDPGEQYF
V gene: TRBV2; J gene: TRBJ2-1; CDR3 protein: CASSWGWAGAPRTTNEQFF
V gene: TRBV28; J gene: TRBJ2-1; CDR3 protein: CASSPPEYNEQFF
V gene: TRBV28; J gene: TRBJ1-2; CDR3 protein: CASSLYEKTGLGYTF
V gene: TRBV7-9; J gene: TRBJ2-1; CDR3 protein: CASSSPFSGGGHNEQFF
V gene: TRBV7-8; J gene: TRBJ2-5; CDR3 protein: CASSLAAPTSGQGGETQYF
V gene: TRBV7-9; J gene: TRBJ1-3; CDR3 protein: CASSNRDRGVVGNTIYF
V gene: TRBV29-1; J gene: TRBJ2-5; CDR3 protein: CSVAPGLAGETQYF
V gene: TRBV4-2; J gene: TRBJ2-2; CDR3 protein: CASSTMRVTGELFF
V gene: TRBV28; J gene: TRBJ1-2; CDR3 protein: CASSLASYYGYTF
V gene: TRBV7-2; J gene: TRBJ1-2; CDR3 protein: CASSSPLGGAGYGYTF
V gene: TRBV5-1; J gene: TRBJ2-2; CDR3 protein: CASSWDRTYGELFF
V gene: TRBV11-2; J gene: TRBJ2-1; CDR3 protein: CASRGTGGYNEQFF
V gene: TRBV5-1; J gene: TRBJ2-2; CDR3 protein: CASSGTRGGGGELFF
V gene: TRBV5-1; J gene: TRBJ1-2; CDR3 protein: CASSLSPPNFYGYTF
V gene: TRBV4-1; J gene: TRBJ2-5; CDR3 protein: CASSQDRAGGGEQYF
V gene: TRBV7-9; J gene: TRBJ1-1; CDR3 protein: CASSPGRTEAFF
V gene: TRBV2; J gene: TRBJ2-7; CDR3 protein: CASSEQPLEIRVYEQYF
V gene: TRBV18; J gene: TRBJ1-3; CDR3 protein: CASSYIEEGDGNTIYF
V gene: TRBV27; J gene: TRBJ2-1; CDR3 protein: CASRDRAGAGYEQFF
V gene: TRBV4-2; J gene: TRBJ2-1; CDR3 protein: CASSHLVGTSVLLGNEQFF
V gene: TRBV7-9; J gene: TRBJ1-1; CDR3 protein: CASSSGTGKVNTEAFF
V gene: TRBV7-2; J gene: TRBJ1-1; CDR3 protein: CASSLVGQGETEAFF
V gene: TRBV10-3; J gene: TRBJ1-1; CDR3 protein: CAITSGQGWTEAFF
V gene: TRBV19; J gene: TRBJ2-5; CDR3 protein: CASSILGPAGTQYF
V gene: TRBV9; J gene: TRBJ2-2; CDR3 protein: CASSVTLAAVGPGELFF
V gene: TRBV6-5; J gene: TRBJ1-2; CDR3 protein: CASSYDSNYGYTF
V gene: TRBV28; J gene: TRBJ2-1; CDR3 protein: CASNTRGTGEQFF
V gene: TRBV5-1; J gene: TRBJ1-1; CDR3 protein: CASSLVPTEAFF
V gene: TRBV4-1; J gene: TRBJ1-2; CDR3 protein: CASSYQETYGYTF
V gene: TRBV18; J gene: TRBJ2-1; CDR3 protein: CASSPVGDSYNEQFF
V gene: TRBV15; J gene: TRBJ2-1; CDR3 protein: CATSRGRDRYNEQFF
V gene: TRBV4-2; J gene: TRBJ2-7; CDR3 protein: CASSLAVRQGRYEQYF
V gene: TRBV19; J gene: .; CDR3 protein: CASTTGQGTHEQYF
V gene: TRBV7-2; J gene: TRBJ2-7; CDR3 protein: CASSLVGGLAGGEQYF
V gene: TRBV7-2; J gene: TRBJ2-7; CDR3 protein: CASSLGTGYSYEQYF
V gene: TRBV30; J gene: TRBJ2-1; CDR3 protein: CAWSLLAGGPDEQFF
V gene: TRBV5-6; J gene: TRBJ2-1; CDR3 protein: CASSAIAGVGTNEQFF
V gene: TRBV18; J gene: TRBJ1-5; CDR3 protein: CASSPSTRQPQHF
V gene: TRBV28; J gene: TRBJ1-5; CDR3 protein: CASTPGGGFQPQHF
V gene: TRBV6-1; J gene: TRBJ1-2; CDR3 protein: CASSEEGGRGPSYGYTF
V gene: TRBV11-2; J gene: TRBJ1-2; CDR3 protein: CASSLGAAGADGYTF
V gene: TRBV4-1; J gene: TRBJ2-7; CDR3 protein: CASSAPGTSGSYEQYF
V gene: TRBV6-5; J gene: TRBJ1-1; CDR3 protein: CATNEGWGSTEAFF